One sample yielded the 26 T cell receptor beta chains listed below, sequenced in a study of post-analysis software for immune sequencing data. Study-wide points: Patients had higher frequencies than controls of roughly five TRBV segments, including TRBV5-6, TRBV5-1 and TRBV20-1.

The antigens these receptors bind are not known. The library was made from cDNA and included unique molecular identifiers. Each CDR3 protein is one row after TCRdb ran MiXCR on the PCR reads. The sample consists of fewer than 600,000 distinct CDR3 sequences, roughly 46% of them appearing once. The sequenced sample consisted of blood. The receptors were gathered from a girl between 10 and 17 years old with multiple sclerosis.

This clonotype was seen more than once but under ten times. The chain uses TRBV28 and TRBJ1-2; the D is unclear. There are 15 residues in the CDR3. The V gene lost 5 bases and the J gene lost 4 bases, with 17 bases spanning the gap. From germline, CDR1 is MDHEN and CDR2 SYDVKM. CDR3 coding DNA: TGTGCCAGCAGTCTGACCGATCCGAGGAGCTATGGCTACACCTTC. It codes for CASSLTDPRSYGYTF.

V and J are TRBV7-3 and TRBJ2-1, with TRBD2 matching over 9 bases. This CDR3 has 15 residues. Germline V gene data show CDR1 as SGHTA and CDR2 as FQGTGA. With V trimmed by 5 bases and J by 4 bases, 6 bases remained unmatched. The CDR3 spells CASSPRTSVYNEQFF. CDR3 DNA sequence: TGTGCCAGCAGCCCCCGGACTAGCGTTTACAATGAGCAGTTCTTC.

This rearrangement joins TRBV7-9 to TRBJ2-5; the D call may be TRBD1 or TRBD2 (5 bases each). The length of the CDR3 is 17 residues. V lost 5 bases and J 5 bases, leaving 24 bases between the germline ends. Per germline, CDR1 SEHNR and CDR2 FQNEAQ (reference sequence). In nucleotides, the CDR3 is TGTGCCAGCAGCCCTAGACCAGGGACCATCGGGTACGAGACCCAGTACTTC. Its translation is CASSPRPGTIGYETQYF.

The CDR3 loop is CASSETTGGQETQYF. CDR3 bases: TGCGCCAGCAGCGAAACCACAGGGGGCCAAGAGACCCAGTACTTC. The chain combines TRBV5-1 with TRBJ2-5, with 8 positions matching TRBD1. CDR1 and CDR2 (germline): SGHRS, YFSETQ. This CDR3 has 15 residues. With 4 bases clipped from V and 1 base from J, the junction kept 6 bases outside the gene matches.

V is TRBV12-3 or TRBV12-4 and J is TRBJ2-7, with a possible D match to TRBD1 (6 bases). This CDR3 comprises 15 residues. Trimming removed 6 bases at V and 0 bases at J, with 15 bases between. CDR3 residues: CASRAVGDTSYEQYF. The CDR3 DNA is TGTGCCAGCAGGGCGGTGGGGGACACCTCCTACGAGCAGTACTTC.

Ten or more counts support this clonotype. This rearrangement joins TRBV29-1 to TRBJ2-4; tentative D call: TRBD1 (5 bases). This CDR3 has 13 amino acids. V was pared by 6 bases and J by 0 bases, with 9 bases between. The germline gives CDR1 SQVTM, CDR2 ANQGSEA. The CDR3 nucleotides read TGCAGCGTCCGACAGATAGCCAAAAACATTCAGTACTTC. Its protein is CSVRQIAKNIQYF.

The rearrangement uses TRBV4-1 and TRBJ2-5; 13 bases match TRBD2. The V gene end was trimmed by 6 bases and the J gene end by 5 bases; junction bases not matched to a gene: 12. Germline CDR1 is MGHRA and CDR2 is YSYEKL. This CDR3 has 17 residues. The CDR3 DNA reads TGCGCCAGCAGTCCTCATGGGACTAGCGGGGTCCACGAGACCCAGTACTTC. Encoded protein: CASSPHGTSGVHETQYF.

This clonotype was seen a handful of times. V usage is TRBV5-1 and J usage is TRBJ1-2; D not resolved. The CDR3 sequence is 13 residues long. Germline V gene data show CDR1 as SGHRS and CDR2 as YFSETQ. V lost 3 bases, J lost 10 bases, and 16 bases lay in between. CDR3 loop: CASSSLPAMDYTF. CDR3 DNA sequence: TGCGCCAGCAGCTCCCTACCAGCTATGGACTACACCTTC.

This clonotype came up a few times. The chain is built from TRBV5-1 and TRBJ2-7; 8 bases are a match to TRBD1. The CDR3 is made up of 15 amino acids. The germline V gene has CDR1 SGHRS and CDR2 YFSETQ. V was pared by 3 bases and J by 3 bases, with 8 bases of the junction left unmatched. CDR3 sequence reads: CASSSGQVLLYEQYF. The CDR3 DNA reads TGCGCCAGCAGCTCGGGACAGGTCCTACTCTACGAGCAGTACTTC.

This clonotype has a handful of counts. V usage is TRBV6-5 and J usage is TRBJ1-2, with TRBD1 identical over 7 bases. Germline CDR1 is MNHEY and CDR2 is SVGAGI. The V segment lost 6 bases and the J segment 8 bases; nucleotides outside the gene matches: 9. This CDR3 comprises 13 residues. The CDR3 DNA reads as TGTGCCAGCAGACCGGGACAGTCCGACGGCTACACCTTC. It yields the protein CASRPGQSDGYTF.

This clonotype was seen only a few times. This chain connects TRBV20-1 to TRBJ2-7; D remains unclear. Germline CDR1 reads DFQATT; CDR2 reads SNEGSKA (reference sequence). V gave up 0 bases and J gave up 7 bases, with 1 base separating them. The CDR3 has 9 residues. The CDR3 sequence: CSAREEQYF. In DNA, the CDR3 is TGCAGTGCTAGAGAGGAGCAGTACTTC.

Regarding this clonotype: Possible read error: a much larger clone is one base away. The chain carries TRBV7-2 and TRBJ2-5; 9 nucleotides line up with TRBD2. The germline V gene has CDR1 SGHTA and CDR2 FQGNSA. The CDR3 is 14 amino acids. The CDR3 here is CASSLTSGQETLYF. The DNA for the CDR3 is TGTGCCAGCAGTTTGACTAGCGGCCAAGAGACCCTGTACTTC.

The chain is built from TRBV10-3 and TRBJ2-3; no clear D. Trimming removed 5 bases at V and 5 bases at J, with 8 bases between. CDR1 ENHRY and CDR2 SYGVKD come from the germline V gene. CDR3 length: 12 amino acids. The CDR3 DNA sequence: TGTGCCATCAGTCCACAAAGAGATACGCAGTATTTT. It is translated as CAISPQRDTQYF.

The chain links TRBV5-1 to TRBJ2-4, with 9 bases lining up with TRBD1. Per germline, CDR1 SGHRS and CDR2 YFSETQ. CDR3 length: 15 residues. The junction had 11 bases not matched to a gene; V was cut back by 4 bases and J by 9 bases. This chain's CDR3 is CASSQTGTGHIIQYF. DNA for the CDR3: TGCGCCAGCAGCCAAACCGGGACAGGGCACATCATTCAGTACTTC.

This chain connects TRBV28 to TRBJ2-1; 8 bases are a match to TRBD1. Germline loops: CDR1 MDHEN, CDR2 SYDVKM. The V segment lost 3 bases and the J segment 8 bases; nucleotides outside the gene matches: 6. The CDR3 extends over 14 amino acids. The CDR3 DNA sequence: TGTGCCAGCAGTTTGACAGGGGAGGTCGATGAGCAGTTCTTC. Amino acid sequence: CASSLTGEVDEQFF.

This clonotype was found a few times. This chain joins TRBV5-1 and TRBJ2-1, with a tentative D call TRBD2 (6 bases). Germline values: CDR1 SGHRS, CDR2 YFSETQ. This CDR3 is 16 amino acids long. Trimming shortened V by 4 bases and J by 0 bases, and 14 bases separated the two germline ends. This CDR3 reads CASSRYRDFSYNEQFF. The CDR3 DNA sequence: TGCGCCAGCAGCCGTTACCGGGACTTCTCCTACAATGAGCAGTTCTTC. Looking up the rest from reference TRBV5-1 and TRBJ2-1 gives the full variable domain: KAGVTQTPRYLIKTRGQQVTLSCSPISGHRSVSWYQQTPGQGLQFLFEYFSETQRNKGNFPGRFSGRQFSNSRSEMNVSTLELGDSALYLCASSRYRDFSYNEQFFGPGTRLTVL.

There are many counts of this clonotype. The chain has TRBV7-3 and TRBJ1-2; the D is unclear. The germline V and J ends were trimmed by 5 bases and 2 bases, with 9 bases remaining between them. Germline V CDR1 and CDR2: SGHTA, FQGTGA. This CDR3 region has 13 residues. The DNA for the CDR3 is TGTGCCAGCAGCCCTGGACGGAACTATGGCTACACCTTC. The encoded protein is CASSPGRNYGYTF.

The gene calls are TRBV6-5 and TRBJ2-1; maybe TRBD2 (6 bases). V gave up 2 bases and J gave up 6 bases, with 14 bases separating them. The CDR3 sequence is 15 residues long. CDR1 MNHEY and CDR2 SVGAGI come from the germline V gene. The chain's CDR3 is CASSYTRLVGNEQFF. Written as DNA, the CDR3 is TGTGCCAGCAGTTACACACGACTAGTGGGCAATGAGCAGTTCTTC.

The rearrangement links TRBV6-5 to TRBJ2-3, with 10 bases lining up with TRBD2. The CDR3 is 21 residues long. Looked up from germline, CDR1 is MNHEY and CDR2 is SVGAGI. Trimming took 0 bases from V and 1 from J; bases not matched to a gene: 16. CDR3 amino acids: CASSYSFGLAGVVSGTDTQYF. For the CDR3, the DNA is TGTGCCAGCAGTTACTCTTTCGGGCTAGCGGGAGTGGTATCAGGCACAGATACGCAGTATTTT.

V gene TRBV29-1 combines with J gene TRBJ2-5; 9 nucleotides match TRBD1. With V trimmed by 5 bases and J by 4 bases, 5 bases remained unmatched. Germline CDR1 and CDR2: SQVTM and ANQGSEA. CDR3 length: 13 amino acids. The CDR3 loop reads CSVSQGQGETQYF. The CDR3 coding sequence is TGCAGCGTTTCTCAGGGACAGGGAGAGACCCAGTACTTC.

This clonotype was counted a few times. The chain has TRBV10-3 and TRBJ1-2; 7 bases are shared with TRBD1. With V trimmed by 1 base and J by 8 bases, 10 bases remained unmatched. Germline assignment: CDR1 ENHRY and CDR2 SYGVKD. The CDR3 is made up of 15 amino acids. The CDR3 DNA is TGTGCCATCAGTGAGTTCACAGGGGAAAGCGCCGGCTACACCTTC. Translation gives CAISEFTGESAGYTF.

This clonotype was picked up a small number of times. The rearrangement joins TRBV29-1 to TRBJ1-2; 8 bases align to TRBD1. Germline V gene sequence: CDR1 SQVTM, CDR2 ANQGSEA. This CDR3 has 15 residues. V lost 7 bases to trimming and J lost 4 bases; unmatched junction nucleotides: 14. The CDR3 region is CSADPGQGRGYGYTF. CDR3 nucleotides: TGCAGCGCCGACCCCGGACAGGGACGGGGCTATGGCTACACCTTC.

This clonotype was found a few times. The J gene is TRBJ2-4, the V gene TRBV29-1; 8 bases are a match to TRBD1. This CDR3 has 13 residues. Trimming took 4 bases from V and 13 from J; bases not matched to a gene: 12. The germline V gene encodes CDR1 SQVTM and CDR2 ANQGSEA. The CDR3 region has the DNA TGCAGCGTTGCTGGGGTCGACAGGGGAGAGCAGTACTTC. As protein: CSVAGVDRGEQYF.

Only a few counts were recorded for this clonotype. The V call is TRBV28, the J call TRBJ1-2; 10 bases are shared with TRBD1. Trimming at V came to 3 bases and at J to 7 bases, leaving 5 bases not matched to a gene. Germline CDR1 reads MDHEN; CDR2 reads SYDVKM. This CDR3 contains 14 residues. DNA for the CDR3: TGTGCCAGCAGTTTGGACAGGGGGGGTAGTGGCTACACCTTC. The encoded protein is CASSLDRGGSGYTF.

The chain recombines TRBV7-8 with TRBJ2-3, with D possibly TRBD2 on 5 matching bases. The CDR3 has 15 amino acids. The germline CDR1 and CDR2 sequences are SGHVS and FQNEAQ. With 5 bases removed from V and 1 base from J, the gap between germline ends came to 13 bases. The CDR3 protein is CASSPQRPGTDTQYF. The CDR3 DNA reads as TGTGCCAGCAGCCCCCAGCGGCCAGGCACAGATACGCAGTATTTT.

Remarks on this clonotype: One end of the junction is discordant with germline, which a read error may explain. V is TRBV20-1 and J is TRBJ2-1; no clear D. The CDR3 loop spans 14 amino acids. Germline lookup yields CDR1 DFQATT and CDR2 SNEGSKA (reference sequence). The CDR3 DNA sequence: TGCAGTGCCGATATATCGGACGGACCTAATGAGCAGTTCTTT. Translating it yields CSADISDGPNEQFF.